This TCR beta chain appears in the sequencing data of a study of OX40 agonist ivuxolimab in advanced cancers. Study-wide background: Every patient in dose escalation had hepatocellular carcinoma, melanoma, renal cell or head and neck cancer. Study-wide results and caveats: With doses of 0.1 to 3.0 mg/kg, CD4+ and CD8+ blood T cells had undergone clonal expansion by week 6. In CD8+ T cells, expanded clones were on average more numerous than in CD4+.

V lost 4 bases to trimming and J lost 4 bases; unmatched junction nucleotides: 3. Germline CDR1 and CDR2: SQVTM and ANQGSEA. The CDR3 length is 13 residues. Produced via immunoSEQ multiplex PCR; TCRdb's table is partial and in-frame only. The sample includes about 96,000 clones, about nine tenths of them seen just once. A single count supports this clone. Its target is not known. The sequence derives from an adult with an advanced solid tumor such as melanoma, head and neck, liver or kidney cancer. Sequenced material: CD4+ or CD8+ T cells sorted from blood, taken in a trial of the OX40 agonist ivuxolimab. V gene TRBV29-1 combines with J gene TRBJ1-2; the match to TRBD1 covers 10 bases. The CDR3: CSVGTGGGYGYTF. CDR3 in DNA: TGCAGCGTTGGGACAGGGGGAGGCTATGGCTACACCTTC.